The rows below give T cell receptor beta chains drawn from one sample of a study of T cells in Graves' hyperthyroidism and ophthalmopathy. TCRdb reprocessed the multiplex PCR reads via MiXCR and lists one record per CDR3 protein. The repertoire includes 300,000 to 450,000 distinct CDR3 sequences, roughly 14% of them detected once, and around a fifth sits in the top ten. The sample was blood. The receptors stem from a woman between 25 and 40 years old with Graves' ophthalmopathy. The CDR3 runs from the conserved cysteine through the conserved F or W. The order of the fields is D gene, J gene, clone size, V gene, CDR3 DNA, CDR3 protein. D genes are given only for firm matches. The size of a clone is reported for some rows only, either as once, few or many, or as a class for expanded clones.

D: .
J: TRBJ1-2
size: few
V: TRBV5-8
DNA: TGTGCCAGCAGCTTATTAGTTTTAGAGGGCTACCGGTGGAATGGCTACACCTTC
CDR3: CASSLLVLEGYRWNGYTF

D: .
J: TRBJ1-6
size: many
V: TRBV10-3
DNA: TGTGCCATCAGTGGGGGAGGCTGGTATTCACCCCTCCACTTT
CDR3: CAISGGGWYSPLHF

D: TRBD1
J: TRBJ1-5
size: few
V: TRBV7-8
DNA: TGTGCCAGCAGCCTCGAGGGGACAGGGAGCAATCAGCCCCAGCATTTT
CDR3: CASSLEGTGSNQPQHF

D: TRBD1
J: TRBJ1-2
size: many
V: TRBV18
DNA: TGTGCCAGCTCACTGGGACAGGCAGACTACACCTTC
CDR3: CASSLGQADYTF

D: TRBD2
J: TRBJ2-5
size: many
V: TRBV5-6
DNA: TGTGCCAGCAGCTTGAGGAGACTAGCGGTAGTAGAGACCCAGTACTTC
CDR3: CASSLRRLAVVETQYF

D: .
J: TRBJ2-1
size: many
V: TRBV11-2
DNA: TGTGCCAGCAGCTTCCAGGGCGCCTCCATGTACGATGAGCAGTTCTTC
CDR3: CASSFQGASMYDEQFF

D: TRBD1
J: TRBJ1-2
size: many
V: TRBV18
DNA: TGTGCCAGCTCACCGCGGGACAGCATAGGCTACACCTTC
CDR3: CASSPRDSIGYTF

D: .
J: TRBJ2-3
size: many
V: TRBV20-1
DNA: TGCAGTGCCTCACCCCCAGGACGTCTCTCCACAGATACGCAGTATTTT
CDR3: CSASPPGRLSTDTQYF

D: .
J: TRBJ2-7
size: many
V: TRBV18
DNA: TGTGCCAGCTCACCAGATCTCTACGAGCAGTACTTC
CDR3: CASSPDLYEQYF

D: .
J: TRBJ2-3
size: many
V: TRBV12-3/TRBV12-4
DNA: TGTGCCAGCATGGGCACAGATACGCAGTATTTT
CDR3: CASMGTDTQYF

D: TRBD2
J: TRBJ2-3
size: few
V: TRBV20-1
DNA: TGCAGTGCTAGAGTAATTGTTAGCGGGGGGGGTCTAGATACGCAGTATTTT
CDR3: CSARVIVSGGGLDTQYF

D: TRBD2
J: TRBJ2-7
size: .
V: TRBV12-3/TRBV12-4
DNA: TGTGCCAGCAGTTCGAGCGGGGGGGCCTCCTACGAGCAGTACTTC
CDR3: CASSSSGGASYEQYF

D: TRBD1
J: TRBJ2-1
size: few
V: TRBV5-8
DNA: TGTGCCAGCAGCAAGGTCGGCGGGACAGGGAGACACAATGAGCAGTTCTTC
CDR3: CASSKVGGTGRHNEQFF

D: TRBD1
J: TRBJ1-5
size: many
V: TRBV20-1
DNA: TGCAGTGCTGAGGACAGGGGAGGGAATCAGCCCCAGCATTTT
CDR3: CSAEDRGGNQPQHF

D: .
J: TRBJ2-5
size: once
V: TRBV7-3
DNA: TGTGCCAGCAGCTTATTGGGTTGGGGTTGGGAGACCCAGTACTTC
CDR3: CASSLLGWGWETQYF

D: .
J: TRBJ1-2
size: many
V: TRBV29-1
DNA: TGCAGCGTTGAGCCAGGGCGCTATGGCTACACCTTC
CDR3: CSVEPGRYGYTF

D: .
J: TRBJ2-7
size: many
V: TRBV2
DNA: TGTGCCAGCAACCGGGGACGGACCTACGAGCAGTACTTC
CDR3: CASNRGRTYEQYF

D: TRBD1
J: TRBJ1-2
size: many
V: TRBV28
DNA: TGTGCCAGCAACCCGACAGGGGGCTGGGGCTACACCTTC
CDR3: CASNPTGGWGYTF

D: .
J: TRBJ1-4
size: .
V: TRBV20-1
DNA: TGCAGTGCACCGATCTCGCGTAATGAAAAACTGTTTTTT
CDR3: CSAPISRNEKLFF

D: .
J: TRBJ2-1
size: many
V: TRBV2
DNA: TGTGCCAGCAATACGGGAGTGGGTAATGAGCAGTTCTTC
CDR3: CASNTGVGNEQFF

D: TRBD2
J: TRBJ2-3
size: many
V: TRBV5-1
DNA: TGCGCCAGCGGGCTAGCGGGGGGGCCCAGCACAGATACGCAGTATTTT
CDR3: CASGLAGGPSTDTQYF

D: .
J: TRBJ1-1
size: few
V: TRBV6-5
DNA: TGTGCCAGCAGTTACTTGACGGGGGTGGGGAACACTGAAGCTTTCTTT
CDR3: CASSYLTGVGNTEAFF

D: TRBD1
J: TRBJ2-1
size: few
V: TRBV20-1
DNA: TGCAGTGCCCCGGGACAGATAAACAATGAGCAGTTCTTC
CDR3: CSAPGQINNEQFF

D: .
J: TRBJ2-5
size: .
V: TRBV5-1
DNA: TGCGCCAGCAGCTCGACGGGCACAGAGACCCAGTACTTC
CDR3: CASSSTGTETQYF

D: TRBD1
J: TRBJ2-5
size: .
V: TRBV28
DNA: TGTGCCAGCACCCCCCTCGGACAGGGGGTTGGGACCCAGTACTTC
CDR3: CASTPLGQGVGTQYF

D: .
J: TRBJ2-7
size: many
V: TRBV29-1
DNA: TGCAGCGTTGAAGATAGGACAGTCTACGAGCAGTACTTC
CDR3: CSVEDRTVYEQYF

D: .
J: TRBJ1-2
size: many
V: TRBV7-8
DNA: TGTGCCAGCAGCTTAGGTGTGGGGGCTTTCTATGGCTACACCTTC
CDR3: CASSLGVGAFYGYTF

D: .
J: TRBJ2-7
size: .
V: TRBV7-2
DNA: TGTGCCAGCAGACCGAAGATGGTGGCCAGGTCCTACGAGCAGTACTTC
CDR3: CASRPKMVARSYEQYF

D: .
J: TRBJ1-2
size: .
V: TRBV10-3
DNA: TGTGCCATCAGTCCTGAACCACAGGGTTCTGCCTATGGCTACACCTTC
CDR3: CAISPEPQGSAYGYTF

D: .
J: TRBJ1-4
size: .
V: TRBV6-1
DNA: TGTGCCAGCAGTGAAATCCCGGCAGGGCGACTGTTTTTT
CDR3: CASSEIPAGRLFF

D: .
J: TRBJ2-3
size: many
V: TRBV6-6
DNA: TGTGCCAGCAGTTACTACAACCTAGATACGCAGTATTTT
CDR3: CASSYYNLDTQYF

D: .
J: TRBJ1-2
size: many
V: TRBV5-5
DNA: TGTGCCAGCAGCCAAGCCAGGGATTATAACTATGGCTACACCTTC
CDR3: CASSQARDYNYGYTF

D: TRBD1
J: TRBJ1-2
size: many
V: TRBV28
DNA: TGTGCCAGCAGTCTCACAGGGGGTTTGAACTATGGCTACACCTTC
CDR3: CASSLTGGLNYGYTF

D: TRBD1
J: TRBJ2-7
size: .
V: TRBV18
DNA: TGTGCCAGCTCACCCCCCGGACAGGGGGCCCACGAGCAGTACTTC
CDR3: CASSPPGQGAHEQYF

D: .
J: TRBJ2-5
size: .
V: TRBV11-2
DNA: TGTGCCAGCAGCTTCGGGAGTCCCTCGGAGACCCAGTACTTC
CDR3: CASSFGSPSETQYF

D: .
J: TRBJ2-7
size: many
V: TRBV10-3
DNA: TGTGCCATCAGCCCGGGCCAAGGGCGTGAGGGCGCCTCCTACGAGCAGTACTTC
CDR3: CAISPGQGREGASYEQYF

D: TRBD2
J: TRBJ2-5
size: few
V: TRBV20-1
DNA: TGCAGTGCTAGTCACGGGACTAGCGGGGGCTCATACTTC
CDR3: CSASHGTSGGSYF

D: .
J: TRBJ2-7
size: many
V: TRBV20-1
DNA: TGCAGTGCTTCCCCAGGAGGGTTTTCCTACGAGCAGTACTTC
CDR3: CSASPGGFSYEQYF

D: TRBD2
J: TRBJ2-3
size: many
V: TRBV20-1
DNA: TGCAGTGCTCGAACGACACTAGCGGGGAACACAGATACGCAGTATTTT
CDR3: CSARTTLAGNTDTQYF

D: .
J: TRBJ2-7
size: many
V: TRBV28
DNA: TGTGCCAGCAGTCCCTACACTATAGGCGAGCAGTACTTC
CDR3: CASSPYTIGEQYF